This entry concerns a single T cell receptor (beta chain). As yet, its antigen is unknown. These data are taken from a study of T-cell memory formation after mild COVID-19. Overall study results and limits: Contracting CD4+ clones lay largely in CM and EM, with CD8+ ones residing in EMRA. SARS-CoV-2 specificity of second-wave clones peaking day 37 was unconfirmed.

The V end was cut by 0 bases, the J end by 5 bases, with 22 bases between. The length of the CDR3 is 17 residues. Germline V gene lookup returns CDR1 DFQATT and CDR2 SNEGSKA (reference sequence). Each CDR3 protein is one row after TCRdb ran MiXCR on the 5' RACE reads. The table lists about 290,000 distinct CDR3 sequences, approximately 15% of them singletons. The sequenced sample consisted of PBMCs or a T cell subset sorted from them (not recorded which). This chain links TRBV20-1 with TRBJ1-1; possibly TRBD1 for D (6 bases). The sequence derives from a man between 18 and 35 years old who had mild COVID-19 (a few samples of this study predate the infection). Cell type and time point are not known. The CDR3 DNA follows: TGCAGTGCTAGAGATCGGGGGGGCCGGGGGAGTTGGACTGAAGCTTTCTTT. This translates into CSARDRGGRGSWTEAFF.